This T cell receptor beta chain was profiled in a study of blood T cell repertoires in COVID-19. The wider study: Collection of acute and convalescent COVID-19 samples took place in the United States, Italy and Spain. PBMCs, B-cell-depleted T cells, or T cells provided the cDNA or gDNA that made up the material.

Study processing details: From reference gene primer amplification, estimates of nucleated cell counts were derived. Method: immunoSEQ multiplex PCR; TCRdb's copy keeps in-frame clones and lacks some. Clone size and the V and J calls come from that table; the DNA yielded D and trimming. This sample has some 53,000 clones, with about nine tenths found just once. This CDR3 is built from 14 residues. The V gene end was trimmed by 6 bases and the J gene end by 6 bases; junction bases not matched to a gene: 9. Germline V gene data show CDR1 as SNHLY and CDR2 as FYNNEI. The chain recombines TRBV2 with TRBJ2-7; 9 nucleotides match TRBD1. The source of this sequence is a human donor in a cohort sampled during active COVID-19. Sequenced sample: peripheral blood. The CDR3 DNA is TGTGCCAGCAGAGAACGGGACAGGGCGAGCGAGCAGTACTTC. This encodes CASRERDRASEQYF.